This TCR beta chain was captured by sequencing in a study of cytomegalovirus exposure and HLA in healthy donors. Across the study: HLA-typed donors contributed around 85 million unique TCRs, which were held in an early data release.

The CDR3 sequence is 15 residues long. Trimming pared 4 bases from V and 3 bases from J, leaving 17 bases between. Looked up from germline, CDR1 is SGHDT and CDR2 is YYEEEE. Primers included in the PCR were 60 Vbeta and 13 Jbeta primers. How the authors handled the data: A later analysis tallied about 80 million unique TCR beta chains, around 10 million of them shared. Method: immunoSEQ multiplex PCR; TCRdb's copy keeps in-frame clones and lacks some. The V and J calls and the clone size are those of that table, but D and trimming were determined from the DNA. The sample yields some 150,000 clones, 70% to 85% seen once. As regards this clone: Its cognate antigen is unknown.

Study results and caveats: Some public TCRs appeared in many individuals, while most sequences were rare. There were several of the most significant clusters that appeared linked to common viral pathogens in a later analysis.

This receptor was identified in a man aged 35-49 years in good health and CMV-seronegative. The sequencing sample was made of PBMCs. V gene TRBV5-6 combines with J gene TRBJ2-7, with D tentatively TRBD1 (5 bases). The CDR3 sequence: CASSRRQTPLYEQYF. The CDR3 bases are TGTGCCAGCAGCCGGCGACAGACCCCTCTCTACGAGCAGTACTTC.